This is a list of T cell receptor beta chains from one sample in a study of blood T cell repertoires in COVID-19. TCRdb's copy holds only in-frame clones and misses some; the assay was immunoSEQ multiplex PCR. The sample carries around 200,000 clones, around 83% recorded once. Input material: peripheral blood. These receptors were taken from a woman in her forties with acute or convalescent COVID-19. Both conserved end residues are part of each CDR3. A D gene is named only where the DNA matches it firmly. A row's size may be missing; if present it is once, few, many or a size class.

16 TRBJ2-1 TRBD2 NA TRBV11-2 CASSRRNAGDYNEQFF TGTGCCAGCAGTCGAAGAAATGCGGGGGATTACAATGAGCAGTTCTTC
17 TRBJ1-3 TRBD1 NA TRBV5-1 CASRAGGIRTSGNTIYF TGCGCCAGCAGAGCAGGGGGCATACGGACCTCTGGAAACACCATATATTTT
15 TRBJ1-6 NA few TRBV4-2 CASSPDSESASPLHF TGTGCCAGCAGCCCCGACTCAGAATCCGCCTCACCCCTCCACTTT
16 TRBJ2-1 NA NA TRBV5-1 CASSIQSVPSYNEQFF TGCGCCAGCAGCATCCAGTCTGTTCCCTCCTACAATGAGCAGTTCTTC
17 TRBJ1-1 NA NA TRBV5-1 CASSLPESLHVNTEAFF TGCGCCAGCAGCCTCCCCGAATCTTTACATGTGAACACTGAAGCTTTCTTT
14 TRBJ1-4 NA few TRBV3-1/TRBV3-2 CASSHRGSNEKLFF TGTGCCAGCAGCCACAGGGGATCGAATGAAAAACTGTTTTTT
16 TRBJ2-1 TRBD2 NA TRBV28 CASSSIGTSPHNEQFF TGTGCCAGCAGTTCCATCGGGACTAGCCCCCACAATGAGCAGTTCTTC
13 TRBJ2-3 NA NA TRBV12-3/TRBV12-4 CASSLLPADTQYF TGTGCCAGCAGTTTATTGCCGGCAGATACGCAGTATTTT
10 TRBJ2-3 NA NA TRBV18 CASRGDTQYF TGTGCCAGCAGGGGCGATACGCAGTATTTT
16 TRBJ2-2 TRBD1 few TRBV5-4 CASSLGGQGFTGELFF TGTGCCAGCAGCCTGGGAGGACAGGGGTTCACCGGGGAGCTGTTTTTT
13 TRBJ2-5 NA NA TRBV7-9 CASSPQGGETQYF TGTGCCAGCAGCCCCCAGGGTGGAGAGACCCAGTACTTC
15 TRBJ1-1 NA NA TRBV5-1 CASSPSVGGNTEAFF TGCGCCAGCAGCCCTTCAGTGGGGGGTAACACTGAAGCTTTCTTT
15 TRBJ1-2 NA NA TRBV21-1 CASSKGSGPEAGYTF TGTGCCAGCAGCAAAGGTTCAGGGCCGGAAGCGGGCTACACCTTC
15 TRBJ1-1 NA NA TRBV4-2 CASSQDGQTATEAFF TGTGCCAGCAGCCAAGACGGGCAGACAGCAACTGAAGCTTTCTTT
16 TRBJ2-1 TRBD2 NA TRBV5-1 CASSGTSGGTYNEQFF TGCGCCAGCAGCGGGACTAGCGGGGGGACTTACAATGAGCAGTTCTTC
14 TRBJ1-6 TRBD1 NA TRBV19 CASSIGQGMAPLHF TGTGCCAGTAGTATAGGACAGGGGATGGCACCCCTCCACTTT
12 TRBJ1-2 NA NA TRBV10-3 CAIRRTNYGYTF TGTGCCATCCGGAGAACTAACTATGGCTACACCTTC
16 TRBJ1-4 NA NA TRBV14 CASSQDLGGSWQKLFF TGTGCCAGCAGCCAAGATCTGGGGGGTAGTTGGCAAAAACTGTTTTTT
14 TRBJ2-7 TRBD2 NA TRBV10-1 CASSELLAGDEQYF TGCGCCAGCAGTGAGTTGCTAGCGGGCGACGAGCAGTACTTC
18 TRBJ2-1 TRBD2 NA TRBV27 CASSSIAVSGIRRREQFF TGTGCCAGCAGTTCAATCGCCGTTAGCGGGATTCGTAGAAGGGAGCAGTTCTTC
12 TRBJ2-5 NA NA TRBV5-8 CASRRGQETQYF TGTGCCAGCCGGAGGGGTCAAGAGACCCAGTACTTC
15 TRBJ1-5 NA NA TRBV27 CASASGAYSNQPQHF TGTGCCAGCGCTTCAGGGGCATATAGCAATCAGCCCCAGCATTTT
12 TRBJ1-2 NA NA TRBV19 CASSEGWYGYTF TGTGCCAGTAGTGAGGGCTGGTATGGCTACACCTTC
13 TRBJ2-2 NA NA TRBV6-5 CAIQGANTGELFF TGTGCCATACAGGGTGCGAACACCGGGGAGCTGTTTTTT
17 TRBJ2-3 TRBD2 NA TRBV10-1 CASSESTSGGPADTQYF TGCGCCAGCAGTGAGTCGACTAGCGGGGGGCCTGCAGATACGCAGTATTTT
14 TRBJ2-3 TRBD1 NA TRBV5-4 CASRRTGGGGTQYF TGTGCCAGCAGACGGACAGGGGGTGGTGGTACGCAGTATTTT
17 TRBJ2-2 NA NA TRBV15 CATSRDKGTGVTGELFF TGTGCCACCAGCAGAGACAAAGGGACGGGAGTCACCGGGGAGCTGTTTTTT